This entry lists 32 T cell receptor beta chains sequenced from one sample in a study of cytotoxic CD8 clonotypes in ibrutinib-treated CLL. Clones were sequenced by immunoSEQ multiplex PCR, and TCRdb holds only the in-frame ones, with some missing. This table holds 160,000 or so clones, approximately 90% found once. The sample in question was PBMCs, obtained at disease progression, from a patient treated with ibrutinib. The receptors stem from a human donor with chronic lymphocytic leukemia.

CDR3 coding DNA: TGTGCCAGCAGCCAAGTGGGGCAGGGCTACGAGCAGTACTTC. Translation: CASSQVGQGYEQYF. The rearrangement joins TRBV14 to TRBJ2-7; D is perhaps TRBD1 (5 bases). This CDR3 has 14 residues. Trimming took 1 base from V and 3 from J, leaving 10 bases between them. Looked up from germline, CDR1 is SGHDN and CDR2 is FVKESK. Using reference TRBV14 and TRBJ2-7 for the parts outside the CDR3, the full variable domain is EAGVTQFPSHSVIEKGQTVTLRCDPISGHDNLYWYRRVMGKEIKFLLHFVKESKQDESGMPNNRFLAERTGGTYSTLKVQPAELEDSGVYFCASSQVGQGYEQYFGPGTRLTVT.

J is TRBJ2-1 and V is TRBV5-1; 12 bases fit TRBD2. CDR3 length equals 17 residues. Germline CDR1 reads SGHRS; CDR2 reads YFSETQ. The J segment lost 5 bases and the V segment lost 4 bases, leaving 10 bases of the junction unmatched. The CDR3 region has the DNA TGCGCCAGCAGCCAAGCCACTAGCGGGAGGCTTAACAATGAGCAGTTCTTC. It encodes CASSQATSGRLNNEQFF. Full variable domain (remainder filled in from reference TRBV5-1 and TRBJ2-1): KAGVTQTPRYLIKTRGQQVTLSCSPISGHRSVSWYQQTPGQGLQFLFEYFSETQRNKGNFPGRFSGRQFSNSRSEMNVSTLELGDSALYLCASSQATSGRLNNEQFFGPGTRLTVL.

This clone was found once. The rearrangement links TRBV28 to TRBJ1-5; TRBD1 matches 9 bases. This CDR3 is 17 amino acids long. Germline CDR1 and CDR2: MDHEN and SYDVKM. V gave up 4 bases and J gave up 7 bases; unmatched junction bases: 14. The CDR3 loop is CASSSIEGQGFGQPQHF. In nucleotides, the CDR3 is TGTGCCAGCAGTTCAATCGAGGGACAGGGATTTGGGCAGCCCCAGCATTTT.

CDR3: CASSPGVAIEQYF. DNA of the CDR3: TGCGCCAGCAGTCCCGGGGTAGCGATTGAGCAGTACTTC. The chain combines TRBV5-1 with TRBJ2-7; maybe TRBD2 (5 bases). The CDR3 has 13 amino acids. Germline V lookup: CDR1 SGHRS, CDR2 YFSETQ. Trimming pared 5 bases from V and 7 bases from J, leaving 16 bases between.

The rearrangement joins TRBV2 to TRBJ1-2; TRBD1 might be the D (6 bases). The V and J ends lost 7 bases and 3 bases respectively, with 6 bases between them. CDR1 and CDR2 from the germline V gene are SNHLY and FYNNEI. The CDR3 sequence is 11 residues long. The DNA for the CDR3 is TGTGCCAGCACAGGGGACTATGGCTACACCTTC. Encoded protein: CASTGDYGYTF.

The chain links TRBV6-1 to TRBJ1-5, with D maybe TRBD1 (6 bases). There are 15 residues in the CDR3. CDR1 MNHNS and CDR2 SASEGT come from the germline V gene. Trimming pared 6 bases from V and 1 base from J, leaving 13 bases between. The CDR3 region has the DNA TGTGCCAGCAGCCAAGGGGGTTCAAGCAATCAGCCCCAGCATTTT. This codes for CASSQGGSSNQPQHF.

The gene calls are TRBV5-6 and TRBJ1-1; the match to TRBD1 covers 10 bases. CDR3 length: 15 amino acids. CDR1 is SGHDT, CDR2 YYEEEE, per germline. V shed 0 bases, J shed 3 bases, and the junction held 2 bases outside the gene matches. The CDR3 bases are TGTGCCAGCAGCTTGGTGGGGACAGGGGACACTGAAGCTTTCTTT. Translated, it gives CASSLVGTGDTEAFF.

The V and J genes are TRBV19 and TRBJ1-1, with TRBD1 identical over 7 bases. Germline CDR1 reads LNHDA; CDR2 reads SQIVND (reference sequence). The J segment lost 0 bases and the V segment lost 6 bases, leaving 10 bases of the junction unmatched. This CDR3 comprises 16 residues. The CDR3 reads CASRPDRRPMNTEAFF. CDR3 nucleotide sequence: TGTGCCAGTAGACCGGACAGGCGTCCCATGAACACTGAAGCTTTCTTT. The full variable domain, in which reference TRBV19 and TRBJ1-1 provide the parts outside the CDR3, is DGGITQSPKYLFRKEGQNVTLSCEQNLNHDAMYWYRQDPGQGLRLIYYSQIVNDFQKGDIAEGYSVSREKKESFPLTVTSAQKNPTAFYLCASRPDRRPMNTEAFFGQGTRLTVV.

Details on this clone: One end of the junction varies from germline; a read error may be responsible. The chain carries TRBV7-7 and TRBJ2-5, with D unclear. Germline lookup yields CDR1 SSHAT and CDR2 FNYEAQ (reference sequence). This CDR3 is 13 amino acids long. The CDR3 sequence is CASSSDGSGPQYF. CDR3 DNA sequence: TGTGCTAGCAGCAGTGACGGATCCGGCCCCCAGTACTTC.

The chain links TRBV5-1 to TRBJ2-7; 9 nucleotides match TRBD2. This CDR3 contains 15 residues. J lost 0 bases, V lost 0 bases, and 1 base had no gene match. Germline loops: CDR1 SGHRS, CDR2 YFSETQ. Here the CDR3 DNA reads TGCGCCAGCAGCTTGGAACTAGCGGGCTCCTACGAGCAGTACTTC. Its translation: CASSLELAGSYEQYF.

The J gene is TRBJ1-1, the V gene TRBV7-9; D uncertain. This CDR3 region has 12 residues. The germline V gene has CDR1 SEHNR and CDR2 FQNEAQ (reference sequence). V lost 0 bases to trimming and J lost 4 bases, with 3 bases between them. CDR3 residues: CASSLAGTEAFF. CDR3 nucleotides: TGTGCCAGCAGCTTAGCGGGCACTGAAGCTTTCTTT.

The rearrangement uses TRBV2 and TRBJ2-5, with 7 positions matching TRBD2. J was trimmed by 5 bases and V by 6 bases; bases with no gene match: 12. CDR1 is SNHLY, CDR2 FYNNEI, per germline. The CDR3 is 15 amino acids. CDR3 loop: CASRPLAGVAETQYF. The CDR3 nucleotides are TGTGCCAGCAGACCTTTGGCGGGAGTCGCCGAGACCCAGTACTTC.

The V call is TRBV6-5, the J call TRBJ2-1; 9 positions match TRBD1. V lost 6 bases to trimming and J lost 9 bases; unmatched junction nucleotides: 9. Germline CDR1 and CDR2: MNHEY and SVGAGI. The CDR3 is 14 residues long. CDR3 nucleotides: TGTGCCAGCAGGGGGACAGGGTCGTATGGTGAGCAGTTCTTC. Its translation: CASRGTGSYGEQFF.

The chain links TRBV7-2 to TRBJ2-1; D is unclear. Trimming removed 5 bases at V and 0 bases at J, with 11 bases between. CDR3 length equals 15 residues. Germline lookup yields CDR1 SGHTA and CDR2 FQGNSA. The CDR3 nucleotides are TGTGCCAGCAGCCCTCTCCCGAGCTCCTACAATGAGCAGTTCTTC. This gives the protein CASSPLPSSYNEQFF.

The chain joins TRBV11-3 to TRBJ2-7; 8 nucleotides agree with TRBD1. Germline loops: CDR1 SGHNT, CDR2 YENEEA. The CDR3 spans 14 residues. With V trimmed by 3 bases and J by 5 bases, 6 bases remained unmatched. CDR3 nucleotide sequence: TGTGCCAGCAGCTTCCGTGACAGGGGCGACGAGCAGTACTTC. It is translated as CASSFRDRGDEQYF. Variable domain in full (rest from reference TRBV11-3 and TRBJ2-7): EAGVVQSPRYKIIEKKQPVAFWCNPISGHNTLYWYLQNLGQGPELLIRYENEEAVDDSQLPKDRFSAERLKGVDSTLKIQPAELGDSAVYLCASSFRDRGDEQYFGPGTRLTVT.

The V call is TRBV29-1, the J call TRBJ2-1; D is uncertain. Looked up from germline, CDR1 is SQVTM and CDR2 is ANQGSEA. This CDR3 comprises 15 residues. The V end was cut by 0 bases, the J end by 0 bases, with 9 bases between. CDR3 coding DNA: TGCAGCGTTGAAGATAACAGACTCTCCTACAATGAGCAGTTCTTC. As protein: CSVEDNRLSYNEQFF.

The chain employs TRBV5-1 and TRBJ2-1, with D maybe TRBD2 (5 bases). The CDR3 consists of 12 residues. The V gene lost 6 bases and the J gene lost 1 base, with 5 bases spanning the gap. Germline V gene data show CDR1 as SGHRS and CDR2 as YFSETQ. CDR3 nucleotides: TGCGCCAGCACGGGGTCCTACAATGAGCAGTTCTTC. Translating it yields CASTGSYNEQFF.

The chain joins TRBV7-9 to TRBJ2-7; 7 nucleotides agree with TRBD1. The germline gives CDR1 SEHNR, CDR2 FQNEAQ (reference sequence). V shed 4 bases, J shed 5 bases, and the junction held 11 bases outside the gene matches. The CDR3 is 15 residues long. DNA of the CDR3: TGTGCCAGCAGCTCAGGGGAGACAGGGAACAACGAGCAGTACTTC. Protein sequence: CASSSGETGNNEQYF.

The CDR3 sequence is CASSQDLLYEQYF. The CDR3 DNA follows: TGTGCCAGCAGCCAAGATCTCCTCTACGAGCAGTACTTC. This chain links TRBV4-2 with TRBJ2-7; D not certain. CDR3 length: 13 residues. Trimming removed 0 bases from V and 3 bases from J, with 6 bases in between. Germline V gene data show CDR1 as LGHNA and CDR2 as YNFKEQ.

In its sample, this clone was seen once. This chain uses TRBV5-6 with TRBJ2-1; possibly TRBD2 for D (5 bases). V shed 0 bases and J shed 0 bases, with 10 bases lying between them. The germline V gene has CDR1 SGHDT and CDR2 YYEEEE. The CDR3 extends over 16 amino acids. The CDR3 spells CASSLAVATSYNEQFF. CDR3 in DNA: TGTGCCAGCAGCTTGGCGGTAGCGACCTCCTACAATGAGCAGTTCTTC.

CDR3 sequence reads: CASSQDLLQGRNTIYF. The CDR3 DNA reads as TGCGCCAGCAGCCAAGATCTTTTGCAGGGGAGAAACACCATATATTTT. The chain combines TRBV4-3 with TRBJ1-3, with D perhaps matching TRBD1 (6 bases). The CDR3 is made up of 16 amino acids. V gave up 0 bases and J gave up 5 bases, with 14 bases separating them. Germline lookup yields CDR1 LGHNA and CDR2 YSLEER.

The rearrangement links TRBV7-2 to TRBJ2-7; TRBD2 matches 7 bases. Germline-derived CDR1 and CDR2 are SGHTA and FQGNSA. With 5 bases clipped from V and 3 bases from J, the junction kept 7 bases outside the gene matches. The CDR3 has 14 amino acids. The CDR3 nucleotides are TGTGCCAGCAGCCGCAAGCGGGATAGCTACGAGCAGTACTTC. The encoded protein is CASSRKRDSYEQYF.

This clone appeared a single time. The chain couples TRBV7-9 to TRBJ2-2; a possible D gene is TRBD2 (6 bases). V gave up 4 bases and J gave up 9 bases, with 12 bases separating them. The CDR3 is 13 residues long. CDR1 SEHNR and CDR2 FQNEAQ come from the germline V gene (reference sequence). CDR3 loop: CASSSTGSRELFF. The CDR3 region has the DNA TGTGCCAGCAGCTCAACCGGGAGCCGGGAGCTGTTTTTT.

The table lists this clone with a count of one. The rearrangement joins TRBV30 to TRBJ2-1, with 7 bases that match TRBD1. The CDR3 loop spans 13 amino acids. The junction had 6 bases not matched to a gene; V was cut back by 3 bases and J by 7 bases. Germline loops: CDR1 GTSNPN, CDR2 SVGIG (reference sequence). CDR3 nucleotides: TGTGCCTGGAGCTGGGACAGATCAAATGAGCAGTTCTTC. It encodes CAWSWDRSNEQFF.

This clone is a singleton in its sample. The CDR3 bases are TGTGCCAGCAGCGTATCCTGGACAGGTACCGGGGAGCTGTTTTTT. Its translation is CASSVSWTGTGELFF. This chain links TRBV9 with TRBJ2-2, with TRBD1 matching 7 bases. From germline, CDR1 is SGDLS and CDR2 YYNGEE. The CDR3 totals 15 residues. V was clipped by 1 base and J by 5 bases; unmatched bases: 5.

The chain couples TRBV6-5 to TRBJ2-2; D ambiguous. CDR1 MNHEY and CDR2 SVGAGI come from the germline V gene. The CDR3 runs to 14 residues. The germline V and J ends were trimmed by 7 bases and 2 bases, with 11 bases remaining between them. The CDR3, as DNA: TGTGCCAGCAAGGTCAGACGCAACACCGGGGAGCTGTTTTTT. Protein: CASKVRRNTGELFF.

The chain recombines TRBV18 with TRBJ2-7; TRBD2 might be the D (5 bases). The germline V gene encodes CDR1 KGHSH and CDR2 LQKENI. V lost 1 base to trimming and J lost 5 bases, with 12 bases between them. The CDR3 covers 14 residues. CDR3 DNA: TGTGCCAGCTCACCACTTGAGGGAGCTAACGAGCAGTACTTC. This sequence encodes CASSPLEGANEQYF.

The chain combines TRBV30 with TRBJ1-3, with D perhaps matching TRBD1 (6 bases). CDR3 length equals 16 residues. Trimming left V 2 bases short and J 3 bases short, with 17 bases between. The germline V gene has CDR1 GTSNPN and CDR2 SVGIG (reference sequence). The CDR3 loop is CAWSPLGGAYGNTIYF. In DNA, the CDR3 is TGTGCCTGGAGTCCTCTAGGGGGGGCGTATGGAAACACCATATATTTT. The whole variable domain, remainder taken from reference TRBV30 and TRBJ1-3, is SQTIHQWPATLVQPVGSPLSLECTVEGTSNPNLYWYRQAAGRGLQLLFYSVGIGQISSEVPQNLSASRPQDRQFILSSKKLLLSDSGFYLCAWSPLGGAYGNTIYFGEGSWLTVV.

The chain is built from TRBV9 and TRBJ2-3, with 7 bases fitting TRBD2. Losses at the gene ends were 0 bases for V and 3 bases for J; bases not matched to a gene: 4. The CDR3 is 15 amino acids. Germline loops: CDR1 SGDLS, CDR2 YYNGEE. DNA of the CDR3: TGTGCCAGCAGCGTAGTTGCGGGAGAGACAGATACGCAGTATTTT. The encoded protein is CASSVVAGETDTQYF.

CDR3 nucleotides: TGTGCCAGCTCACCAGCCATAAGTAACTATGGCTACACCTTC. Residues: CASSPAISNYGYTF. The rearrangement links TRBV18 to TRBJ1-2; no reliable D call. V lost 2 bases and J 1 base, leaving 8 bases between the germline ends. Per the germline V gene, CDR1 is KGHSH and CDR2 is LQKENI. The CDR3 sequence is 14 residues long.

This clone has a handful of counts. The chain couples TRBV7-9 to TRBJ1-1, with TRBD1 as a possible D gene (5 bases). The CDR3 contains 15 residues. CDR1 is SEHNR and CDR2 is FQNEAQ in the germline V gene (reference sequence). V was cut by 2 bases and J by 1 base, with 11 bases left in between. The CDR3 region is CASSLRDGSNTEAFF. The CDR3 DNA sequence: TGTGCCAGCAGCTTAAGGGACGGCTCGAACACTGAAGCTTTCTTT.

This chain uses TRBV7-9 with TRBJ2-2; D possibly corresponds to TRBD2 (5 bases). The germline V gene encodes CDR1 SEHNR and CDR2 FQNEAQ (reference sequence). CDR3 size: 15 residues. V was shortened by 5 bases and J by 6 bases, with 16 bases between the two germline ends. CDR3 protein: CASSPLGPRAGELFF. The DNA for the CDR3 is TGTGCCAGCAGCCCCCTTGGGCCGAGGGCCGGGGAGCTGTTTTTT.